The 23 T cell receptor beta chains listed next were all sequenced from one sample in a study of identical twins. Each CDR3 protein is one row after TCRdb ran MiXCR on the 5' RACE reads. The sample holds approximately 490,000 distinct CDR3 sequences, 20% to 25% seen once. The sample was also linked to a second study, of yellow fever vaccine responses in identical twins.

Material: CD4+ T cells sorted from blood. The source is a woman younger than 35 in good health.

J is TRBJ2-2 and V is TRBV18; D gene unclear. From germline, CDR1 is KGHSH and CDR2 LQKENI. Trimming removed 3 bases from V and 6 bases from J, with 11 bases in between. This CDR3 spans 14 amino acids. The CDR3 sequence is CASSPSVSAGELFF. For the CDR3, the DNA is TGTGCCAGCTCACCTTCCGTCTCGGCCGGGGAGCTGTTTTTT.

This clonotype was seen more than once but under ten times. The chain recombines TRBV14 with TRBJ2-1, with D possibly being TRBD1 (6 bases). The V end was cut by 2 bases, the J end by 3 bases, with 20 bases between. The length of the CDR3 is 18 residues. The V gene's germline CDR1 is SGHDN and CDR2 FVKESK. This CDR3 reads CASSQQAHPRGVYNEQFF. CDR3 in DNA: TGTGCCAGCAGCCAACAAGCCCATCCCAGGGGCGTCTACAATGAGCAGTTCTTC.

The sample holds a few counts of this clonotype. The CDR3: CASSSGQGPYEQYF. CDR3 nucleotides: TGTGCCAGCAGCTCGGGACAGGGTCCCTACGAGCAGTACTTC. The chain employs TRBV7-3 and TRBJ2-7; 9 bases are a match to TRBD1. Trimming at V came to 4 bases and at J to 2 bases, leaving 3 bases not matched to a gene. The CDR3 runs to 14 residues. Germline V lookup: CDR1 SGHTA, CDR2 FQGTGA.

The chain links TRBV5-1 to TRBJ2-2; D gene unclear. CDR1 is SGHRS and CDR2 is YFSETQ in the germline V gene. The CDR3 is 13 amino acids. V lost 1 base and J lost 6, with 7 bases in between. CDR3 sequence reads: CASSLSLAGELFF. DNA for the CDR3: TGCGCCAGCAGCTTGTCTCTCGCCGGGGAGCTGTTTTTT.

This clonotype was seen only a few times. The V and J genes are TRBV4-1 and TRBJ2-1; D gene ambiguous. Deletions cut 6 bases from V and 1 base from J, with 13 bases between. Germline lookup yields CDR1 MGHRA and CDR2 YSYEKL. The CDR3 has 15 residues. CDR3 coding DNA: TGCGCCAGCAGACCCGGTCCGGCGTCCTACAATGAGCAGTTCTTC. It specifies CASRPGPASYNEQFF.

This clonotype was counted only a few times. The V gene is TRBV11-2, the J gene TRBJ2-5; maybe TRBD2 (5 bases). The CDR3 is 15 amino acids. Germline V gene lookup returns CDR1 SGHAT and CDR2 FQNNGV. The V and J ends lost 1 base and 5 bases respectively, with 14 bases between them. CDR3 sequence: CASSLGGLAGETQYF. The CDR3, as DNA: TGTGCCAGCAGCTTAGGCGGTCTAGCTGGGGAGACCCAGTACTTC. Using reference TRBV11-2 and TRBJ2-5 for the parts outside the CDR3, the full variable domain is EAGVAQSPRYKIIEKRQSVAFWCNPISGHATLYWYQQILGQGPKLLIQFQNNGVVDDSQLPKDRFSAERLKGVDSTLKIQPAKLEDSAVYLCASSLGGLAGETQYFGPGTRLLVL.

The rearrangement uses TRBV12-3 or TRBV12-4 and TRBJ2-3; 7 bases agree with TRBD1. V dropped 6 bases and J dropped 4; count of bases not matched to a gene: 4. The CDR3 is 13 amino acids. The CDR3 protein is CASRQTGPDTQYF. In DNA form, the CDR3 reads TGTGCCAGCAGGCAGACAGGGCCAGATACGCAGTATTTT.

This clonotype was seen a few times. The genes are TRBV20-1 and TRBJ2-3, with TRBD2 matching 8 bases. This CDR3 is 17 amino acids long. The trim removed 1 base at V and 1 base at J, leaving 10 bases unmatched. CDR1 DFQATT and CDR2 SNEGSKA come from the germline V gene (reference sequence). In nucleotides, the CDR3 is TGCAGTGCTAGAGCCAGCGGGAGAGGGGCGGGCACAGATACGCAGTATTTT. Translating gives CSARASGRGAGTDTQYF.

The rearrangement links TRBV28 to TRBJ2-5; the match to TRBD1 covers 7 bases. Trimming cost V 6 bases and J 2 bases; bases outside gene matches: 6. This CDR3 has 14 residues. The germline gives CDR1 MDHEN, CDR2 SYDVKM. The CDR3 DNA follows: TGTGCCAGCAGGTCACCGGGACAGCAAGAGACCCAGTACTTC. Amino acid sequence: CASRSPGQQETQYF.

This chain connects TRBV20-1 to TRBJ1-2, with 7 bases fitting TRBD1. Losses at the gene ends were 5 bases for V and 5 bases for J; bases not matched to a gene: 8. This CDR3 is 13 amino acids long. Germline V CDR1 and CDR2: DFQATT, SNEGSKA (reference sequence). CDR3 in amino acids: CSAGDRGVYGYTF. In DNA, the CDR3 is TGCAGTGCTGGGGACAGAGGGGTTTATGGCTACACCTTC.

The chain links TRBV2 to TRBJ2-3, with a weak D call TRBD2 (6 bases). CDR3 length: 10 residues. V was trimmed by 8 bases and J by 6 bases, leaving 6 bases between them. Germline CDR1 and CDR2: SNHLY and FYNNEI. DNA for the CDR3: TGTGCCAGCCGGGGGGATACGCAGTATTTT. Translation gives CASRGDTQYF.

The genes are TRBV20-1 and TRBJ2-3; 9 bases map to TRBD2. The CDR3 spans 15 residues. Germline CDR1 is DFQATT and CDR2 is SNEGSKA (reference sequence). V gave up 1 base and J gave up 3 bases; unmatched junction bases: 5. This chain's CDR3 is CSARVREGLTDTQYF. The CDR3 nucleotides are TGCAGTGCTAGAGTGCGGGAGGGCCTTACAGATACGCAGTATTTT.

This clonotype appeared once. At one end, the junction sequence differs from germline, possibly due to a read error. The chain uses TRBV5-1 and TRBJ2-5, with 10 bases matching TRBD2. Germline loops: CDR1 SGHRS, CDR2 YFSETQ. The CDR3 length is 16 residues. The CDR3 DNA is TGCGCCAGCAGCTTAGCGGGGGGGCCGAACGGAGAGACCCTGTACTTC. Translation gives CASSLAGGPNGETLYF.

A few counts support this clonotype. The chain carries TRBV29-1 and TRBJ2-6; the match to TRBD1 covers 9 bases. Per the germline V gene, CDR1 is SQVTM and CDR2 is ANQGSEA. The trim removed 5 bases at V and 2 bases at J, leaving 1 base unmatched. This CDR3 comprises 14 residues. CDR3 DNA: TGCAGCGTTAGACAGGGGGCTGGGGCCAACGTCCTGACTTTC. Amino acid sequence: CSVRQGAGANVLTF.

This clonotype was recorded a few times. V gene TRBV3-1 combines with J gene TRBJ2-2; 7 bases are shared with TRBD2. Germline lookup yields CDR1 LGHDT and CDR2 YNNKEL (reference sequence). V lost 5 bases, J lost 2 bases, and 11 bases stayed unmatched. The CDR3 sequence is 17 residues long. This chain's CDR3 is CASSKGRLADNTGELFF. CDR3 DNA sequence: TGTGCCAGCAGCAAAGGTCGCCTAGCGGACAACACCGGGGAGCTGTTTTTT.

J is TRBJ2-6 and V is TRBV4-1; 7 bases match TRBD1. The V segment lost 5 bases and the J segment 0 bases; nucleotides outside the gene matches: 4. CDR3 length: 16 amino acids. The germline gives CDR1 MGHRA, CDR2 YSYEKL. The CDR3 DNA reads TGCGCCAGCAGCGAAAACAGGGGCTCTGGGGCCAACGTCCTGACTTTC. As protein: CASSENRGSGANVLTF.

The gene calls are TRBV29-1 and TRBJ1-1; D not resolved. Germline loops: CDR1 SQVTM, CDR2 ANQGSEA. V was trimmed by 4 bases and J by 0 bases, leaving 9 bases between them. This CDR3 has 13 amino acids. The CDR3 nucleotides read TGCAGCGTTGCTCCACCTTTGAACACTGAAGCTTTCTTT. It translates to CSVAPPLNTEAFF.

This clonotype has just a few counts. V is TRBV11-2 and J is TRBJ2-7; 11 nucleotides match TRBD2. The CDR3 length is 17 residues. Germline V gives CDR1 SGHAT, CDR2 FQNNGV. Losses at the gene ends were 5 bases for V and 0 bases for J; bases not matched to a gene: 9. DNA of the CDR3: TGTGCCAGCAGCCGCCTTAGCGGGGGGGTCCCCTCCTACGAGCAGTACGTC. Encoded protein: CASSRLSGGVPSYEQYV.

The chain carries TRBV3-1 and TRBJ2-3; no clear D gene. CDR1 is LGHDT and CDR2 is YNNKEL in the germline V gene (reference sequence). CDR3 length: 15 residues. V lost 3 bases to trimming and J lost 0 bases, with 10 bases between them. The CDR3 DNA is TGTGCCAGCAGCCACGTACCAGGTAGCACAGATACGCAGTATTTT. As protein: CASSHVPGSTDTQYF.

This clonotype was counted only a few times. This chain joins TRBV12-3 or TRBV12-4 and TRBJ2-5; 11 bases line up with TRBD2. The CDR3 length is 19 residues. After removal of 4 bases from V and 5 bases from J, the junction contained 18 bases not matched to a gene. CDR3 region: CASSSGRLAGKGWAETQYF. The CDR3, as DNA: TGTGCCAGCAGTTCCGGTAGACTAGCGGGAAAAGGATGGGCGGAGACCCAGTACTTC.

Only a few counts were recorded for this clonotype. The genes are TRBV15 and TRBJ2-1; D is possibly TRBD2 (6 bases). In germline, CDR1 is LNHNV, CDR2 YYDKDF (reference sequence). This CDR3 has 17 amino acids. V lost 0 bases to trimming and J lost 0 bases, with 12 bases between them. CDR3 in amino acids: CATSRDTGTLSYNEQFF. CDR3 coding DNA: TGTGCCACCAGCAGAGATACCGGGACTCTCTCCTACAATGAGCAGTTCTTC. The whole variable domain, filled in from reference TRBV15 and TRBJ2-1, reads DAMVIQNPRYQVTQFGKPVTLSCSQTLNHNVMYWYQQKSSQAPKLLFHYYDKDFNNEADTPDNFQSRRPNTSFCFLDIRSPGLGDTAMYLCATSRDTGTLSYNEQFFGPGTRLTVL.

The chain has TRBV18 and TRBJ2-1; 9 bases map to TRBD1. The CDR3 loop spans 16 amino acids. The germline V gene has CDR1 KGHSH and CDR2 LQKENI. The V gene end was trimmed by 0 bases and the J gene end by 9 bases; junction bases not matched to a gene: 9. CDR3 sequence (DNA): TGTGCCAGCTCACCACCCTCGGGACAGGGTTTTGGTGAGCAGTTCTTC. This gives the protein CASSPPSGQGFGEQFF.

The sample holds a few counts of this clonotype. The chain links TRBV12-3 or TRBV12-4 to TRBJ2-1, with D possibly TRBD1 on 6 matching bases. Trimming removed 6 bases at V and 5 bases at J, with 17 bases between. The CDR3 is made up of 15 amino acids. The CDR3 spells CASRQRQVPNNEQFF. CDR3 DNA: TGTGCCAGCAGACAACGACAGGTTCCCAACAATGAGCAGTTCTTC.